The 31 T cell receptor beta chains presented below share a single source sample, sequenced in a study of T cells in localized non-small cell lung cancer. Sequenced by immunoSEQ multiplex PCR; TCRdb stores in-frame clones only, minus some. The table lists about 3,500 clones, about 26% of them singletons. This material consisted of lung tumor tissue, taken before any cancer treatment. The receptor set was obtained from a male donor at least 60 years old with stage I lung adenocarcinoma.

This clone was recorded only once. The rearrangement joins TRBV10-2 to TRBJ2-3; D remains unclear. V was trimmed by 7 bases and J by 1 base, leaving 15 bases between them. This CDR3 comprises 15 residues. The germline CDR1 and CDR2 sequences are WSHSY and SAAADI. CDR3 in amino acids: CASMNGAIRTDTQYF. The CDR3 region has the DNA TGCGCCAGCATGAACGGAGCGATTCGCACAGATACGCAGTATTTT.

This clone was seen a handful of times. The rearrangement joins TRBV11-3 to TRBJ1-1; D unclear. V lost 6 bases to trimming and J lost 0 bases, with 11 bases between them. There are 14 residues in the CDR3. Germline V gene lookup returns CDR1 SGHNT and CDR2 YENEEA. The DNA for the CDR3 is TGTGCCAGCAGTCCGACCAAGGTGAACACTGAAGCTTTCTTT. Amino acid sequence: CASSPTKVNTEAFF.

V gene TRBV29-1 combines with J gene TRBJ2-7; 8 bases fit TRBD2. The CDR3 sequence is 15 residues long. CDR1 is SQVTM and CDR2 is ANQGSEA in the germline V gene. The V segment lost 4 bases and the J segment 6 bases; nucleotides outside the gene matches: 14. CDR3 loop: CSVGPPSGSMGEQYF. The CDR3 nucleotides read TGCAGCGTTGGGCCCCCGAGCGGGAGTATGGGCGAGCAGTACTTC.

In its sample, this clone was seen a few times. The J gene is TRBJ2-6, the V gene TRBV11-3; no firm D call. The germline CDR1 and CDR2 sequences are SGHNT and YENEEA. This CDR3 is built from 14 residues. The V gene lost 4 bases and the J gene lost 0 bases, with 4 bases spanning the gap. CDR3 DNA: TGTGCCAGCAGCTCTCTCTCTGGGGCCAACGTCCTGACTTTC. It yields the protein CASSSLSGANVLTF. Based on the CDR3 plus reference TRBV11-3 and TRBJ2-6, the full variable domain is EAGVVQSPRYKIIEKKQPVAFWCNPISGHNTLYWYLQNLGQGPELLIRYENEEAVDDSQLPKDRFSAERLKGVDSTLKIQPAELGDSAVYLCASSSLSGANVLTFGAGSRLTVL.

In this sample, this clone turned up a few times. The V and J genes are TRBV15 and TRBJ1-1; TRBD1 might be the D (5 bases). V lost 3 bases and J lost 6, with 14 bases in between. Germline CDR1 is LNHNV and CDR2 is YYDKDF (reference sequence). This CDR3 has 14 residues. CDR3 loop: CATSSLWGIPEAFF. As DNA, the CDR3 is TGTGCCACCAGCAGCCTCTGGGGCATCCCTGAAGCTTTCTTT.

This clone was seen a handful of times. J is TRBJ2-7 and V is TRBV18; perhaps TRBD2 as D (6 bases). V lost 6 bases, J lost 2 bases, and 8 bases lay in between. The CDR3 extends over 12 amino acids. Germline CDR1 KGHSH, CDR2 LQKENI. CDR3 DNA: TGTGCCAGCTCTCCGGGGGCCTACGAGCAGTACTTC. This translates into CASSPGAYEQYF.

The chain links TRBV5-1 to TRBJ1-5, with D tentatively TRBD1 (5 bases). CDR1 is SGHRS, CDR2 YFSETQ, per germline. The CDR3 is made up of 15 amino acids. V lost 1 base, J lost 2 bases, and 10 bases lay in between. This CDR3 is CASSLQGQGNQPQHF. CDR3 bases: TGCGCCAGCAGCTTGCAGGGCCAGGGCAATCAGCCCCAGCATTTT. Using reference TRBV5-1 and TRBJ1-5 for the parts outside the CDR3, the full variable domain is KAGVTQTPRYLIKTRGQQVTLSCSPISGHRSVSWYQQTPGQGLQFLFEYFSETQRNKGNFPGRFSGRQFSNSRSEMNVSTLELGDSALYLCASSLQGQGNQPQHFGDGTRLSIL.

The gene calls are TRBV7-8 and TRBJ1-1; D is perhaps TRBD1 (6 bases). There are 13 residues in the CDR3. Germline V gene data show CDR1 as SGHVS and CDR2 as FQNEAQ. Trimming took 1 base from V and 4 from J, leaving 7 bases between them. CDR3 in DNA: TGTGCCAGCAGCTTAGAACAGGGCACTGAAGCTTTCTTT. Translating it yields CASSLEQGTEAFF.

V usage is TRBV12-5 and J usage is TRBJ2-5; D gene ambiguous. The CDR3 is made up of 11 amino acids. V lost 6 bases and J lost 5, with 7 bases in between. Germline CDR1 and CDR2: LGHNT and FRNRAP. CDR3 sequence (DNA): TGTGCTAGTGGAGTAGAGGAGACCCAGTACTTC. The encoded protein is CASGVEETQYF.

The rearrangement links TRBV19 to TRBJ1-1, with 8 bases fitting TRBD1. The V gene's germline CDR1 is LNHDA and CDR2 SQIVND (reference sequence). The CDR3 runs 14 residues. Germline trimming cut 3 bases from V and 5 bases from J; bases unmatched to any gene: 5. The CDR3: CASSIYQGATEAFF. The CDR3 coding sequence is TGTGCCAGTAGTATTTACCAGGGGGCAACTGAAGCTTTCTTT.

This clone has more than one count but fewer than ten. This chain connects TRBV6-8 to TRBJ1-1, with D hard to call. V was trimmed by 5 bases and J by 1 base, leaving 20 bases between them. Per the germline V gene, CDR1 is MNHGY and CDR2 is SAAAGT. The CDR3 totals 17 residues. CDR3 nucleotides: TGTGCCAGCAGTGTACCACCGGGCCGAGGAAGGAACACTGAAGCTTTCTTT. Translated, it gives CASSVPPGRGRNTEAFF.

The CDR3 nucleotides are TGTGCCAGTAGTATTGGCACCGTTAATCAGCCCCAGCATTTT. This translates into CASSIGTVNQPQHF. The chain carries TRBV19 and TRBJ1-5; D is unresolved. The germline V gene encodes CDR1 LNHDA and CDR2 SQIVND (reference sequence). This CDR3 has 14 amino acids. V was trimmed by 3 bases and J by 4 bases, leaving 10 bases between them.

This clone is termed medium-sized. This chain joins TRBV6-8 and TRBJ1-1; 9 bases fit TRBD1. The CDR3 runs 15 residues. Germline V gene lookup returns CDR1 MNHGY and CDR2 SAAAGT. Germline trimming cut 6 bases from V and 5 bases from J; bases unmatched to any gene: 10. Here the CDR3 reads CASSPSGTGKTEAFF. The CDR3 nucleotides read TGTGCCAGCAGCCCTTCCGGGACAGGGAAGACTGAAGCTTTCTTT.

Only a few counts were recorded for this clone. The rearrangement links TRBV6-7 to TRBJ1-1; D gene unclear. TRBV6-7 is designated an ORF whose function remains uncertain. The CDR3 has 11 amino acids. V was trimmed by 6 bases and J by 8 bases, leaving 10 bases between them. The CDR3 sequence: CASRTDVEAFF. In DNA, the CDR3 is TGTGCCAGCAGGACGGACGTCGAAGCTTTCTTT.

The rearrangement joins TRBV28 to TRBJ1-1, with 7 bases identical to TRBD1. The germline V gene encodes CDR1 MDHEN and CDR2 SYDVKM. This CDR3 contains 16 residues. Unmatched junction bases numbered 12, after V lost 8 bases and J lost 0 bases. CDR3 bases: TGTGCCAGCCAACCCGCACAGGGGACTATGAACACTGAAGCTTTCTTT. This translates into CASQPAQGTMNTEAFF.

This chain connects TRBV4-1 to TRBJ2-6; unclear D gene. From germline, CDR1 is MGHRA and CDR2 YSYEKL. V lost 0 bases to trimming and J lost 0 bases, with 12 bases between them. The CDR3 has 18 residues. CDR3 region: CASSQDPAAGSGANVLTF. The CDR3 DNA reads as TGCGCCAGCAGCCAAGATCCAGCCGCCGGCTCTGGGGCCAACGTCCTGACTTTC.

To note about this clone: The junction departs from germline at one end; a sequencing error may be responsible. This chain links TRBV5-1 with TRBJ2-1, with D maybe TRBD1 (5 bases). Germline V gene sequence: CDR1 SGHRS, CDR2 YFSETQ. The CDR3 loop spans 15 amino acids. The DNA for the CDR3 is TGCGCCAGCAGCTTGGAGCAGGGAACCTACAGTGAGCAGTTCTTC. Its protein is CASSLEQGTYSEQFF. Full variable domain (outside the CDR3, taken from reference TRBV5-1 and TRBJ2-1): KAGVTQTPRYLIKTRGQQVTLSCSPISGHRSVSWYQQTPGQGLQFLFEYFSETQRNKGNFPGRFSGRQFSNSRSEMNVSTLELGDSALYLCASSLEQGTYSEQFFGPGTRLTVL.

This clone is medium-sized by share. This sequence joins TRBV6-8 and TRBJ1-6, with TRBD1 matching over 7 bases. Trimming removed 10 bases from V and 7 bases from J; junction bases left unmatched: 7. This CDR3 has 13 amino acids. Looked up from germline, CDR1 is MNHGY and CDR2 is SAAAGT. The CDR3 protein is CAISVQGNSPLHF. The CDR3 coding sequence is TGTGCCATCAGCGTACAGGGGAATTCACCCCTCCACTTT.

This chain joins TRBV5-1 and TRBJ1-2; 8 nucleotides agree with TRBD1. Trimming took 4 bases from V and 0 from J; bases not matched to a gene: 5. Germline lookup yields CDR1 SGHRS and CDR2 YFSETQ. CDR3 size: 15 residues. The CDR3: CASSLDRVANYGYTF. The DNA of the CDR3 is TGCGCCAGCAGCCTGGACAGGGTAGCTAACTATGGCTACACCTTC.

The CDR3 loop is CSVGSGGPGLYNEQFF. CDR3 coding DNA: TGCAGCGTTGGATCTGGAGGGCCGGGCCTTTACAATGAGCAGTTCTTC. The chain employs TRBV29-1 and TRBJ2-1; TRBD2 might be the D (6 bases). The CDR3 totals 16 residues. Trimming removed 4 bases from V and 4 bases from J, with 20 bases in between. CDR1 and CDR2 (germline): SQVTM, ANQGSEA.

V is TRBV9 and J is TRBJ1-4, with unresolved D. The length of the CDR3 is 16 residues. Trimming cost V 4 bases and J 7 bases, with 20 bases left between them. CDR1 and CDR2 (germline): SGDLS, YYNGEE. This chain's CDR3 is CASSPPSSGATEKLFF. The CDR3 DNA is TGTGCCAGCAGCCCTCCGTCGTCCGGTGCAACTGAAAAACTGTTTTTT.

The chain recombines TRBV28 with TRBJ2-2, with TRBD1 identical over 7 bases. Germline loops: CDR1 MDHEN, CDR2 SYDVKM. This CDR3 has 16 residues. V lost 5 bases and J lost 1; bases outside the gene matches: 7. The CDR3 sequence: CASSPWTGLNTGELFF. CDR3 in DNA: TGTGCCAGCAGTCCTTGGACAGGACTGAACACCGGGGAGCTGTTTTTT.

The V gene is TRBV11-3, the J gene TRBJ2-5; 12 nucleotides line up with TRBD1. Germline trimming cut 6 bases from V and 5 bases from J; bases unmatched to any gene: 7. The CDR3 totals 15 residues. Germline values: CDR1 SGHNT, CDR2 YENEEA. The CDR3 DNA is TGTGCCAGCAGTCCCGGGACAGGGGGCGCGGAGACCCAGTACTTC. It codes for CASSPGTGGAETQYF.

The chain combines TRBV30 with TRBJ1-1; 12 bases fit TRBD1. The CDR3 contains 15 residues. The V and J ends lost 2 bases and 5 bases, in that order; junction bases with no gene match: 6. CDR1 is GTSNPN, CDR2 SVGIG, per germline (reference sequence). CDR3 DNA sequence: TGTGCCTGGAGTACGGGACAGGGGGCATGGACTGAAGCTTTCTTT. As protein: CAWSTGQGAWTEAFF.

This clone has just a few counts. Here the CDR3 reads CASSLGGSNQPQHF. CDR3 DNA: TGTGCCAGCAGCTTGGGTGGTAGCAATCAGCCCCAGCATTTT. The V and J genes are TRBV11-3 and TRBJ1-5, with D uncertain. Per germline, CDR1 SGHNT and CDR2 YENEEA. The CDR3 totals 14 residues. V was trimmed by 3 bases and J by 0 bases, leaving 6 bases between them.

This clone was seen more than once but under ten times. The V call is TRBV18, the J call TRBJ1-3; the match to TRBD1 covers 7 bases. The ends lost 4 bases at V and 1 base at J; junction bases unmatched: 1. This CDR3 contains 14 residues. CDR1 is KGHSH and CDR2 is LQKENI in the germline V gene. CDR3 residues: CASSQTGSGNTIYF. The CDR3 DNA reads TGTGCCAGCTCACAGACAGGGTCTGGAAACACCATATATTTT.

In this sample, this clone turned up a few times. Other nucleotide sequences from this sample produce the same CDR3. The chain employs TRBV18 and TRBJ1-2; D is uncertain. CDR3 length: 16 amino acids. Trimming removed 0 bases at V and 2 bases at J, with 13 bases between. Looked up from germline, CDR1 is KGHSH and CDR2 is LQKENI. The CDR3 DNA is TGTGCCAGCTCACCACCGGGCAGGCCCCAAAACTATGGCTACACCTTC. Protein product: CASSPPGRPQNYGYTF. The complete variable domain, with remaining parts taken from reference TRBV18 and TRBJ1-2, reads NAGVMQNPRHLVRRRGQEARLRCSPMKGHSHVYWYRQLPEEGLKFMVYLQKENIIDESGMPKERFSAEFPKEGPSILRIQQVVRGDSAAYFCASSPPGRPQNYGYTFGSGTRLTVV.

This chain uses TRBV6-8 with TRBJ2-1, with 9 bases identical to TRBD2. The V gene's germline CDR1 is MNHGY and CDR2 SAAAGT. The CDR3 loop spans 15 amino acids. V shed 3 bases, J shed 4 bases, and the junction held 4 bases outside the gene matches. The CDR3 here is CASSYAGGTYNEQFF. In nucleotides, the CDR3 is TGTGCCAGCAGTTATGCGGGAGGGACTTACAATGAGCAGTTCTTC.

J is TRBJ2-7 and V is TRBV29-1, with 9 bases lining up with TRBD1. Trimming took 0 bases from V and 2 from J; bases not matched to a gene: 5. This CDR3 has 15 amino acids. The germline gives CDR1 SQVTM, CDR2 ANQGSEA. CDR3 DNA sequence: TGCAGCGTTGAAGAGAGGGGGACAGGGACCTACGAGCAGTACTTC. Its protein product is CSVEERGTGTYEQYF.

Within the sample, this clone is medium-sized. CDR3 amino acids: CASLIDATGGTQYF. The CDR3, as DNA: TGTGCCAGCCTTATCGACGCGACGGGGGGGACCCAGTACTTC. This chain links TRBV9 with TRBJ2-5; 7 bases fit TRBD2. V was pared by 7 bases and J by 7 bases, with 13 bases of the junction left unmatched. Germline V gene data show CDR1 as SGDLS and CDR2 as YYNGEE. This CDR3 contains 14 residues.

The genes are TRBV30 and TRBJ2-3; 9 nucleotides line up with TRBD1. Germline assignment: CDR1 GTSNPN and CDR2 SVGIG (reference sequence). Trimming cost V 3 bases and J 4 bases; bases outside gene matches: 2. This CDR3 spans 13 amino acids. The DNA for the CDR3 is TGTGCCTGGAGGGACAGGGGCCCAGATACGCAGTATTTT. It codes for CAWRDRGPDTQYF.